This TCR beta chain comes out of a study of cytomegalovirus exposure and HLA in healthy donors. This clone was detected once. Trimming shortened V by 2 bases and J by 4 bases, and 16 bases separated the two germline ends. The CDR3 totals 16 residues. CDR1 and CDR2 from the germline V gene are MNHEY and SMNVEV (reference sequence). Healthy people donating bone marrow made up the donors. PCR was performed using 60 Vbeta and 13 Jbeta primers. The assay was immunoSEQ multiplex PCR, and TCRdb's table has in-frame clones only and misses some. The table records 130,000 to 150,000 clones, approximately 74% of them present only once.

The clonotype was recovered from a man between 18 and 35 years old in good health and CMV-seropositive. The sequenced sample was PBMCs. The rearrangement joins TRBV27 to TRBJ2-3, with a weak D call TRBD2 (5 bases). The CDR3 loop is CASSLGLILGADTQYF. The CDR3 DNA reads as TGTGCCAGCAGTTTAGGACTGATCCTCGGTGCAGATACGCAGTATTTT.